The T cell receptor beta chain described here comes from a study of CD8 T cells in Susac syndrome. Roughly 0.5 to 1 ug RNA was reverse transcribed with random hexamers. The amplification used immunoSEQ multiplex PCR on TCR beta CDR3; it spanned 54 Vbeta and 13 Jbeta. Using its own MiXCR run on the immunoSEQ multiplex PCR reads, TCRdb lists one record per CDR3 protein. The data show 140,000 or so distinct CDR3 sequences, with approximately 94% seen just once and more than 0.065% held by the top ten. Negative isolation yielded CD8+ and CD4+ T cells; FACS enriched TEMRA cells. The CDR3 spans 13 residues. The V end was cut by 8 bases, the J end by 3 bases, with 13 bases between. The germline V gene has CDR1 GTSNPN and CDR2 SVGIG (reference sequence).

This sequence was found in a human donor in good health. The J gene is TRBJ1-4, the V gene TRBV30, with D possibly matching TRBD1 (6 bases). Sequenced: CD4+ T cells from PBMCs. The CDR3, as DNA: TGTGCCGGCACAGGGAAGCCTAATGAAAAACTGTTTTTT. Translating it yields CAGTGKPNEKLFF. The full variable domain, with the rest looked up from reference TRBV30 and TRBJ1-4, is SQTIHQWPATLVQPVGSPLSLECTVEGTSNPNLYWYRQAAGRGLQLLFYSVGIGQISSEVPQNLSASRPQDRQFILSSKKLLLSDSGFYLCAGTGKPNEKLFFGSGTQLSVL.